This T cell receptor beta chain was captured by sequencing in a study of T cells after posttransplantation cyclophosphamide. Ten or more counts support this clone. This table comes from immunoSEQ multiplex PCR, and its TCRdb copy is limited to in-frame clones, with some not included. The table lists 40,000 to 45,000 clones, with no singletons. The trim removed 5 bases at V and 6 bases at J, leaving 10 bases unmatched. The CDR3 loop spans 15 amino acids. The germline V gene encodes CDR1 SEHNR and CDR2 FQNEAQ (reference sequence). Material: PBMCs. The gene calls are TRBV7-9 and TRBJ1-2; 9 bases are shared with TRBD1. This TCR derives from a man aged 35-49 years in good health, CMV-negative, and a related stem cell transplant donor. CDR3 sequence reads: CASSLKDRGAHGYTF. The CDR3 DNA reads as TGTGCCAGCAGCCTGAAGGACAGGGGCGCCCATGGCTACACCTTC.